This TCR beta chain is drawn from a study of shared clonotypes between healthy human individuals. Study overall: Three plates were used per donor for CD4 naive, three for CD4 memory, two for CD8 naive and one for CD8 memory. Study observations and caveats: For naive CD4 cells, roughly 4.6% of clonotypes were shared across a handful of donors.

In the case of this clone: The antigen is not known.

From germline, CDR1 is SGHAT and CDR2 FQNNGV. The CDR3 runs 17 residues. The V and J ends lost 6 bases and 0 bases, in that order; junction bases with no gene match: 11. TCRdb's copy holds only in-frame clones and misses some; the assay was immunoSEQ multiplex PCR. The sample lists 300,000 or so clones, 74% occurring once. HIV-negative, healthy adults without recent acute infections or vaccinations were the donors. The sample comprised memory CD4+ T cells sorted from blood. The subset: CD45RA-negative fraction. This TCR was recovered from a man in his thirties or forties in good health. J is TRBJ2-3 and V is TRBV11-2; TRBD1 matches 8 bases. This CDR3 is CASSFGTGHPSTDTQYF. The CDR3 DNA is TGTGCCAGCAGTTTCGGGACAGGTCATCCCAGCACAGATACGCAGTATTTT.